Shown below are 20 T cell receptor beta chains from a single sample sequenced in a study of T cells in Graves' hyperthyroidism and ophthalmopathy. Amplification of TCR beta CDR3 regions used RNA as the template. The TCR CDR3 was amplified in a first-round RT-PCR using the HTBI primer set. TCRdb fed the multiplex PCR reads into MiXCR, producing one record per CDR3 protein. The sample yields around 400,000 distinct CDR3 sequences, approximately 15% seen once. Sequenced: blood. The receptors were gathered from a woman under 30 with Graves' hyperthyroidism that later progressed to Graves' ophthalmopathy.

The chain has TRBV19 and TRBJ2-4; D call uncertain. V shed 4 bases and J shed 6 bases, with 13 bases lying between them. Germline CDR1 is LNHDA and CDR2 is SQIVND (reference sequence). CDR3 length equals 14 residues. This CDR3 reads CASSTTAARNIQYF. CDR3 DNA: TGTGCCAGTAGTACTACAGCCGCCCGAAACATTCAGTACTTC.

This clonotype has at least ten counts. This sequence joins TRBV2 and TRBJ1-1, with unresolved D. CDR1 SNHLY and CDR2 FYNNEI come from the germline V gene. The germline V and J ends were trimmed by 1 base and 4 bases, with 13 bases remaining between them. This CDR3 comprises 15 residues. The DNA for the CDR3 is TGTGCCAGCAGTGAAGAGGGAGGAGTCGGCACTGAAGCTTTCTTT. This sequence encodes CASSEEGGVGTEAFF.

This clonotype was recorded many times. This chain links TRBV20-1 with TRBJ2-7, with 11 bases fitting TRBD2. Germline CDR1 is DFQATT and CDR2 is SNEGSKA (reference sequence). With V trimmed by 8 bases and J by 3 bases, 15 bases remained unmatched. This CDR3 is 16 amino acids long. The CDR3 DNA follows: TGCAGTCCCCATAAAACTAGCGGGAGCGCTAACTACGAGCAGTACTTC. It yields the protein CSPHKTSGSANYEQYF.

The V call is TRBV12-3 or TRBV12-4, the J call TRBJ2-7, with 8 bases fitting TRBD2. V lost 1 base and J lost 3; bases outside the gene matches: 5. The length of the CDR3 is 15 residues. CDR3 bases: TGTGCCAGCAGTTTAGAACCGGGACTAGGCTACGAGCAGTACTTC. Translated, it gives CASSLEPGLGYEQYF.

There are many counts of this clonotype. The chain is built from TRBV20-1 and TRBJ2-3, with 8 bases identical to TRBD2. This CDR3 region has 15 residues. Per the germline V gene, CDR1 is DFQATT and CDR2 is SNEGSKA (reference sequence). V dropped 3 bases and J dropped 5; count of bases not matched to a gene: 10. The CDR3 nucleotides are TGCAGTGCTAGTGTCGCGGGAGGTTGGAAAGATACGCAGTATTTT. This sequence encodes CSASVAGGWKDTQYF.

The rearrangement joins TRBV6-2 or TRBV6-3 to TRBJ2-5; 11 nucleotides match TRBD2. Germline CDR1 and CDR2: MNHEY and SVGEGT. Trimming took 3 bases from V and 1 from J; bases not matched to a gene: 16. This CDR3 comprises 20 residues. CDR3 protein: CASSYELAGEVTLFQETQYF. For the CDR3, the DNA is TGTGCCAGCAGTTATGAACTAGCGGGAGAGGTAACGCTATTCCAAGAGACCCAGTACTTC.

This clonotype came up many times. This chain connects TRBV28 to TRBJ1-1; D is unclear. CDR1 is MDHEN and CDR2 is SYDVKM in the germline V gene. V was cut by 5 bases and J by 1 base, with 11 bases left in between. This CDR3 has 14 residues. CDR3 loop: CASSISRSNTEAFF. The CDR3 DNA is TGTGCCAGCAGTATCAGCAGGTCGAACACTGAAGCTTTCTTT.

This clonotype was counted only a few times. V is TRBV10-3 and J is TRBJ1-5; D gene ambiguous. With 4 bases removed from V and 0 bases from J, the gap between germline ends came to 7 bases. Germline CDR1 is ENHRY and CDR2 is SYGVKD. The CDR3 is made up of 14 amino acids. CDR3 nucleotide sequence: TGTGCCATCAGTGGGTCGGCTAGCAATCAGCCCCAGCATTTT. Its translation: CAISGSASNQPQHF.

The chain has TRBV12-3 or TRBV12-4 and TRBJ2-3; D might be TRBD2 (5 bases). The CDR3 loop spans 15 amino acids. Trimming cost V 7 bases and J 6 bases, with 20 bases left between them. CDR3 in amino acids: CASILNLGNVDTQYF. The CDR3 bases are TGTGCCAGCATTCTAAACCTCGGGAACGTGGATACGCAGTATTTT.

This chain uses TRBV12-3 or TRBV12-4 with TRBJ1-3, with a tentative D call TRBD1 (5 bases). Trimming took 3 bases from V and 4 from J, leaving 10 bases between them. The CDR3 is 14 residues long. The CDR3 sequence: CASSLGRAGNTIYF. DNA for the CDR3: TGTGCCAGCAGTTTGGGCAGGGCCGGAAACACCATATATTTT.

This clonotype showed up many times. The DNA for the CDR3 is TGTGCCAGCAGTTTGTCTCCGGGACGCCTCCGAGAGACCCAGTACTTC. Protein sequence: CASSLSPGRLRETQYF. The gene calls are TRBV12-3 or TRBV12-4 and TRBJ2-5; D is perhaps TRBD1 or TRBD2 (5 bases each). This CDR3 is built from 16 residues. V lost 3 bases and J 4 bases, leaving 18 bases between the germline ends.

The sample holds many counts of this clonotype. The chain couples TRBV3-1 to TRBJ1-2; D gene ambiguous. Trimming removed 9 bases at V and 4 bases at J, with 21 bases between. Germline-derived CDR1 and CDR2 are LGHDT and YNNKEL (reference sequence). CDR3 length equals 15 residues. CDR3 nucleotide sequence: TGTGCCAGTAACCCATCCACCCTGCTACCCTATGGCTACACCTTC. It is translated as CASNPSTLLPYGYTF.

The chain carries TRBV28 and TRBJ1-2, with 7 bases lining up with TRBD1. CDR3 size: 13 residues. The junction had 2 bases not matched to a gene; V was cut back by 3 bases and J by 4 bases. In germline, CDR1 is MDHEN, CDR2 SYDVKM. The CDR3 DNA reads TGTGCCAGCAGTTTGAACAGGGGCTATGGCTACACCTTC. It translates to CASSLNRGYGYTF.

CDR3 sequence (DNA): TGTGCCAGCAGCCCCGGGCGTCGGGAGCAGTACTTC. Encoded protein: CASSPGRREQYF. The chain carries TRBV7-2 and TRBJ2-7; no clear D. Germline values: CDR1 SGHTA, CDR2 FQGNSA. V gave up 5 bases and J gave up 7 bases, with 12 bases separating them. The CDR3 length is 12 residues.

A few counts support this clonotype. The V call is TRBV6-1, the J call TRBJ1-1; D unclear. This CDR3 region has 15 residues. Germline values: CDR1 MNHNS, CDR2 SASEGT. The V and J ends lost 5 bases and 0 bases respectively, with 13 bases between them. The CDR3 is CASSTPRDMNTEAFF. The CDR3 DNA reads as TGTGCCAGCAGTACCCCTAGGGATATGAACACTGAAGCTTTCTTT.

The chain is built from TRBV12-3 or TRBV12-4 and TRBJ2-7, with D hard to call. Trimming took 6 bases from V and 3 from J, leaving 12 bases between them. This CDR3 region has 13 residues. CDR3 sequence reads: CASRTLSSYEQYF. For the CDR3, the DNA is TGTGCCAGCAGAACATTATCCAGCTACGAGCAGTACTTC.

In this sample, this clonotype turned up many times. CDR3 sequence: CASSPVSGLAAGELFF. The CDR3 nucleotides read TGTGCCAGCAGCCCGGTCTCGGGACTAGCTGCCGGGGAGCTGTTTTTT. J is TRBJ2-2 and V is TRBV6-1; 9 bases fit TRBD2. This CDR3 has 16 amino acids. Trimming took 6 bases from V and 6 from J; bases not matched to a gene: 11. Germline CDR1 is MNHNS and CDR2 is SASEGT.

Note on this clonotype: A read error is possible here, since a much larger clone lies one base away. As the CDR3 is not closed by the conserved phenylalanine or tryptophan, this likely results from a read error. The V call is TRBV28, the J call TRBJ1-2, with 7 bases fitting TRBD1. The J segment lost 2 bases and the V segment lost 0 bases, leaving 3 bases of the junction unmatched. The germline V gene has CDR1 MDHEN and CDR2 SYDVKM. CDR3 length: 15 amino acids. CDR3 amino acids: CASSLWGQRNYGYTL. The CDR3 DNA sequence: TGTGCCAGCAGTTTATGGGGACAGCGAAACTATGGCTACACCCTC.

The chain couples TRBV18 to TRBJ2-1; 10 nucleotides match TRBD2. The CDR3 sequence is 16 residues long. Losses at the gene ends were 3 bases for V and 6 bases for J; bases not matched to a gene: 8. Germline-derived CDR1 and CDR2 are KGHSH and LQKENI. The CDR3 DNA sequence: TGTGCCAGCTCACCTCCGGGACTAGCGATCGGCAATGAGCAGTTCTTC. This translates into CASSPPGLAIGNEQFF.

The genes are TRBV15 and TRBJ1-3; a possible D gene is TRBD1 (5 bases). Germline V gives CDR1 LNHNV, CDR2 YYDKDF (reference sequence). The CDR3 loop spans 15 amino acids. V was shortened by 6 bases and J by 0 bases, with 12 bases between the two germline ends. The CDR3 DNA is TGTGCCACCAGTCGGGACGGAGGCTCTGGAAACACCATATATTTT. This gives the protein CATSRDGGSGNTIYF.